The 15 T cell receptor beta chains presented below share a single source sample, sequenced in a study of blood T cell repertoires in COVID-19. Only in-frame clones appear in the TCRdb table, and some are missing; sequencing was by immunoSEQ multiplex PCR. This sample has roughly 100,000 clones, with 84% found just once. Sequenced input: peripheral blood. These receptors were collected from a man in his 70s with active or convalescent COVID-19.

The CDR3 DNA is TGTGCCAGCACCTCTCTTCCGGGACTAGCTGGGTCGCAGTTCTTC. The encoded protein is CASTSLPGLAGSQFF. The chain carries TRBV6-5 and TRBJ2-1; the match to TRBD2 covers 9 bases. From germline, CDR1 is MNHEY and CDR2 SVGAGI. The V segment lost 7 bases and the J segment 12 bases; nucleotides outside the gene matches: 16. The CDR3 is 15 residues long.

The chain has TRBV5-4 and TRBJ2-3, with D tentatively TRBD2 (6 bases). The germline V gene encodes CDR1 SGHNT and CDR2 YYREEE (reference sequence). Trimming removed 3 bases at V and 3 bases at J, with 11 bases between. The CDR3 is made up of 14 amino acids. This chain's CDR3 is CASSWDSFTDTQYF. DNA of the CDR3: TGTGCCAGCAGCTGGGACTCCTTTACAGATACGCAGTATTTT.

The chain recombines TRBV2 with TRBJ1-1; 8 bases fit TRBD1. Trimming removed 8 bases from V and 1 base from J; junction bases left unmatched: 6. The CDR3 is made up of 14 amino acids. Germline V gene lookup returns CDR1 SNHLY and CDR2 FYNNEI. CDR3 DNA sequence: TGTGCCAGCCTAGACAGGGGTAGGAACACTGAAGCTTTCTTT. Translated, it gives CASLDRGRNTEAFF.

The rearrangement links TRBV24-1 to TRBJ2-1; possible D gene TRBD1, 6 bases. This CDR3 spans 16 amino acids. The ends were cut back, 2 bases at V and 4 bases at J, with 14 bases in the middle. Per germline, CDR1 KGHDR and CDR2 SFDVKD. The CDR3 here is CATSDWVAGEYNEQFF. The CDR3 DNA reads TGTGCCACCAGTGATTGGGTGGCAGGGGAGTACAATGAGCAGTTCTTC.

This sequence joins TRBV4-3 and TRBJ1-3; D remains ambiguous. The length of the CDR3 is 16 residues. Germline V gene sequence: CDR1 LGHNA, CDR2 YSLEER. The germline V and J ends were trimmed by 1 base and 0 bases, with 10 bases remaining between them. The CDR3 is CASSQAPVSSGNTIYF. The CDR3 DNA reads as TGCGCCAGCAGCCAAGCCCCTGTGAGCTCTGGAAACACCATATATTTT.

V usage is TRBV7-2 and J usage is TRBJ1-1, with 8 nucleotides matching TRBD1. The length of the CDR3 is 14 residues. V lost 5 bases and J lost 2; bases outside the gene matches: 4. The germline gives CDR1 SGHTA, CDR2 FQGNSA. The CDR3 is CASSVGQGNTEAFF. The CDR3 DNA sequence: TGTGCCAGCAGCGTAGGACAGGGTAACACTGAAGCTTTCTTT. Supplemented by reference TRBV7-2 and TRBJ1-1, the full variable domain reads GAGVSQSPSNKVTEKGKDVELRCDPISGHTALYWYRQSLGQGLEFLIYFQGNSAPDKSGLPSDRFSAERTGGSVSTLTIQRTQQEDSAVYLCASSVGQGNTEAFFGQGTRLTVV.

This rearrangement joins TRBV3-1 (or the pseudogene TRBV3-2) to TRBJ2-3; 10 bases match TRBD2. V was clipped by 6 bases and J by 6 bases; unmatched bases: 6. The CDR3 contains 14 residues. The germline V gene has CDR1 LGHDT and CDR2 YNNKEL (reference sequence). CDR3 amino acids: CASSIAGGRDTQYF. In DNA form, the CDR3 reads TGTGCCAGCAGTATAGCGGGGGGACGCGATACGCAGTATTTT.

This clone came up once. The J gene is TRBJ1-1, the V gene TRBV28, with D tentatively TRBD1 (5 bases). The V and J ends lost 7 bases and 8 bases respectively, with 17 bases between them. The CDR3 runs to 13 residues. Germline V CDR1 and CDR2: MDHEN, SYDVKM. The CDR3 DNA follows: TGTGCCAGCACACCAGGGCTTGGTGGCGAAGCTTTCTTT. Protein product: CASTPGLGGEAFF. The full variable domain, in which reference TRBV28 and TRBJ1-1 provide the parts outside the CDR3, is DVKVTQSSRYLVKRTGEKVFLECVQDMDHENMFWYRQDPGLGLRLIYFSYDVKMKEKGDIPEGYSVSREKKERFSLILESASTNQTSMYLCASTPGLGGEAFFGQGTRLTVV.

The chain couples TRBV9 to TRBJ1-3; D unresolved. Trimming stripped 1 base from V and 2 bases from J, with 16 bases between. CDR3 length: 17 amino acids. Germline values: CDR1 SGDLS, CDR2 YYNGEE. Written as DNA, the CDR3 is TGTGCCAGCAGCGTAACCCCTGGGCCTTCTCCTGGAAACACCATATATTTT. Translated, it gives CASSVTPGPSPGNTIYF.

The CDR3 sequence: CASSLETPTEAFF. The CDR3 bases are TGTGCCAGCAGCTTAGAGACTCCCACTGAAGCTTTCTTT. The V gene is TRBV7-2, the J gene TRBJ1-1; the D is unclear. The CDR3 runs 13 residues. With 1 base removed from V and 4 bases from J, the gap between germline ends came to 7 bases. Germline CDR1 is SGHTA and CDR2 is FQGNSA.

This clone was counted a few times. The V call is TRBV3-1 (or the pseudogene TRBV3-2), the J call TRBJ1-2; no firm D call. The CDR3 is 12 amino acids. The V and J ends lost 1 base and 7 bases respectively, with 7 bases between them. In germline, CDR1 is LGHDT, CDR2 YNNKEL (reference sequence). The CDR3 DNA reads as TGTGCCAGCAGCCAAGGGGCGTCTGGCTACACCTTC. Translation: CASSQGASGYTF.

The rearrangement links TRBV28 to TRBJ2-7, with a possible D match to TRBD2 (6 bases). Germline CDR1 and CDR2: MDHEN and SYDVKM. The germline V and J ends were trimmed by 2 bases and 7 bases, with 12 bases remaining between them. The CDR3 runs to 13 residues. In DNA form, the CDR3 reads TGTGCCAGCAGTTTAGGTGGGACTGTTGAGCAGTACTTC. It translates to CASSLGGTVEQYF.

The chain combines TRBV11-3 with TRBJ1-1; 7 positions match TRBD1. Germline CDR1 is SGHNT and CDR2 is YENEEA. The V and J ends lost 2 bases and 4 bases, in that order; junction bases with no gene match: 7. The CDR3 sequence is 15 residues long. CDR3 amino acids: CASSLNGQVGTEAFF. The CDR3 DNA sequence: TGTGCCAGCAGCTTAAACGGACAGGTCGGCACTGAAGCTTTCTTT.

CDR3 region: CASSLEGRNTEAFF. In DNA form, the CDR3 reads TGTGCCAGCAGTTTGGAGGGAAGGAACACTGAAGCTTTCTTT. The chain recombines TRBV6-5 with TRBJ1-1; D is unclear. Trimming removed 4 bases at V and 1 base at J, with 10 bases between. CDR1 MNHEY and CDR2 SVGAGI come from the germline V gene. The length of the CDR3 is 14 residues.

The rearrangement links TRBV7-2 to TRBJ1-1; D is undetermined. Germline-derived CDR1 and CDR2 are SGHTA and FQGNSA. CDR3 length: 15 amino acids. Trimming left V 2 bases short and J 4 bases short, with 14 bases between. This CDR3 reads CASSLNVVGSTEAFF. The CDR3 coding sequence is TGTGCCAGCAGCTTAAATGTCGTGGGGAGCACTGAAGCTTTCTTT.